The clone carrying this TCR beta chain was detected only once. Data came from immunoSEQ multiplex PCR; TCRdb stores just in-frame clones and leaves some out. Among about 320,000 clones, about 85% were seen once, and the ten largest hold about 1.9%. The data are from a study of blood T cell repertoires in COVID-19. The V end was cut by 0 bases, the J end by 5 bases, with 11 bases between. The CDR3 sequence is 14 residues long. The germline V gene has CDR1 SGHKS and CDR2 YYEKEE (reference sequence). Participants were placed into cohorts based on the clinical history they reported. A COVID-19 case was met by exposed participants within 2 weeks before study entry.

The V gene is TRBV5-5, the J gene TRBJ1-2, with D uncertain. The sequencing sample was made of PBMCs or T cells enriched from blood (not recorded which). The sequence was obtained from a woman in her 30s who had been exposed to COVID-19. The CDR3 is CASSLGTQIYGYTF. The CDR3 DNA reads TGTGCCAGCAGCTTGGGTACACAGATTTATGGCTACACCTTC.